A single sample gave rise to the 30 T cell receptor beta chains below, sequenced in a study of control samples from healthy donors and cancer patients. Clones were sequenced by immunoSEQ multiplex PCR, and TCRdb holds only the in-frame ones, with some missing. Of some 120,000 clones listed, about 87% were seen once; the top ten hold approximately 2.9%. Sequencing was done on a sample of blood. The receptor source for this set is a man aged 55 to 70 in good health.

The chain recombines TRBV29-1 with TRBJ1-5; D is perhaps TRBD1 (5 bases). V lost 3 bases and J lost 0, with 6 bases in between. CDR3 length equals 13 residues. Germline V lookup: CDR1 SQVTM, CDR2 ANQGSEA. The CDR3, as DNA: TGCAGCGTTGAGACAGTTAGCAATCAGCCCCAGCATTTT. It specifies CSVETVSNQPQHF.

DNA for the CDR3: TGTGCCAGCAGCTTTGGTAGCAATCAGCCCCAGCATTTT. Translating gives CASSFGSNQPQHF. J is TRBJ1-5 and V is TRBV7-4; D is uncertain. Germline loops: CDR1 SGHVT, CDR2 SQSDAQ. The CDR3 has 13 amino acids. Trimming took 3 bases from V and 0 from J, leaving 3 bases between them.

The V and J genes are TRBV29-1 and TRBJ2-7; the D is unclear. Germline CDR1 and CDR2: SQVTM and ANQGSEA. This CDR3 is 13 amino acids long. Deletions cut 1 base from V and 2 bases from J, with 9 bases between. CDR3 residues: CSVEAAFTYEQYF. CDR3 in DNA: TGCAGCGTTGAAGCAGCTTTTACCTACGAGCAGTACTTC.

This chain joins TRBV30 and TRBJ1-1; D is undetermined. The CDR3 consists of 12 residues. Trimming took off 0 bases at V and 10 bases at J, with 12 bases between the two ends. CDR1 is GTSNPN and CDR2 is SVGIG in the germline V gene (reference sequence). DNA for the CDR3: TGTGCCTGGAGTGTAGGCAGGACGAGAGCTTTCTTT. Protein product: CAWSVGRTRAFF. Using reference TRBV30 and TRBJ1-1 for the parts outside the CDR3, the full variable domain is SQTIHQWPATLVQPVGSPLSLECTVEGTSNPNLYWYRQAAGRGLQLLFYSVGIGQISSEVPQNLSASRPQDRQFILSSKKLLLSDSGFYLCAWSVGRTRAFFGQGTRLTVV.

The rearrangement uses TRBV25-1 and TRBJ1-4, with 10 positions matching TRBD1. The CDR3 is made up of 16 amino acids. CDR1 is MGHDK, CDR2 SYGVNS, per germline. V was clipped by 3 bases and J by 2 bases; unmatched bases: 3. In nucleotides, the CDR3 is TGTGCCAGCAGTGAGACAGGGGGCAGGACTAATGAAAAACTGTTTTTT. It translates to CASSETGGRTNEKLFF.

This chain uses TRBV7-3 with TRBJ2-2, with 7 bases identical to TRBD1. V shed 5 bases and J 4 bases; nucleotides not matched to a gene: 7. CDR1 and CDR2 from the germline V gene are SGHTA and FQGTGA. The length of the CDR3 is 15 residues. This chain's CDR3 is CASSIQGIGTGELFF. CDR3 nucleotides: TGTGCCAGCAGCATACAGGGGATTGGCACCGGGGAGCTGTTTTTT. Drawing the rest from reference TRBV7-3 and TRBJ2-2, the complete variable domain is GAGVSQTPSNKVTEKGKYVELRCDPISGHTALYWYRQSLGQGPEFLIYFQGTGAADDSGLPNDRFFAVRPEGSVSTLKIQRTERGDSAVYLCASSIQGIGTGELFFGEGSRLTVL.

The genes are TRBV19 and TRBJ2-3; 9 nucleotides align to TRBD2. The CDR3 contains 16 residues. Germline-derived CDR1 and CDR2 are LNHDA and SQIVND (reference sequence). V shed 3 bases, J shed 5 bases, and the junction held 9 bases outside the gene matches. This CDR3 is CASSILRGGAGDTQYF. CDR3 DNA sequence: TGTGCCAGTAGTATCCTTCGCGGGGGGGCCGGAGATACGCAGTATTTT.

This clone was counted only a few times. This chain uses TRBV2 with TRBJ1-5, with TRBD1 matching 9 bases. V lost 5 bases, J lost 6 bases, and 5 bases stayed unmatched. Germline V gene sequence: CDR1 SNHLY, CDR2 FYNNEI. The CDR3 is 14 amino acids. The CDR3 DNA follows: TGTGCCAGCAGTAATACAGGGGGCTTTCAGCCCCAGCATTTT. Its translation is CASSNTGGFQPQHF.

The chain couples TRBV13 to TRBJ2-7, with a weak D call TRBD1 (6 bases). V lost 5 bases to trimming and J lost 1 base, with 9 bases between them. CDR3 size: 13 residues. The germline V gene has CDR1 PRHDT and CDR2 FYEKMQ (reference sequence). CDR3 sequence (DNA): TGTGCCAGCAGCCTCAGGGGTTCCTACGAGCAGTACTTC. Protein product: CASSLRGSYEQYF.

The chain uses TRBV2 and TRBJ2-2; D unclear. Trimming shortened V by 2 bases and J by 0 bases, and 10 bases separated the two germline ends. The CDR3 has 16 amino acids. Looked up from germline, CDR1 is SNHLY and CDR2 is FYNNEI. The CDR3 reads CASSERAWPNTGELFF. The DNA of the CDR3 is TGTGCCAGCAGTGAAAGGGCCTGGCCGAACACCGGGGAGCTGTTTTTT.

V is TRBV6-5 and J is TRBJ1-1; weak D call: TRBD1 (5 bases). The CDR3 is 14 residues long. Germline V CDR1 and CDR2: MNHEY, SVGAGI. V was pared by 7 bases and J by 4 bases, with 16 bases between. The CDR3: CASTSVRGVTEAFF. The CDR3 DNA sequence: TGTGCCAGCACTTCGGTCCGGGGGGTCACTGAAGCTTTCTTT.

The V gene is TRBV29-1, the J gene TRBJ2-5; D uncertain. This CDR3 is 12 amino acids long. Per the germline V gene, CDR1 is SQVTM and CDR2 is ANQGSEA. Trimming took 5 bases from V and 5 from J, leaving 12 bases between them. DNA of the CDR3: TGCAGCGTTACCCCAGTATCGGAGACCCAGTACTTC. Protein: CSVTPVSETQYF.

DNA for the CDR3: TGTGCCACCAGTGAAGCCGGACAGGGAAGTACCGGGGAGCTGTTTTTT. Its protein is CATSEAGQGSTGELFF. This chain links TRBV24-1 with TRBJ2-2, with TRBD1 identical over 8 bases. CDR3 size: 16 residues. CDR1 is KGHDR, CDR2 SFDVKD, per germline. V was clipped by 4 bases and J by 5 bases; unmatched bases: 8.

V and J are TRBV30 and TRBJ1-2; no clear D. Trimming took 0 bases from V and 5 from J, leaving 16 bases between them. Germline values: CDR1 GTSNPN, CDR2 SVGIG (reference sequence). The CDR3 covers 15 residues. CDR3 sequence (DNA): TGTGCCTGGAGTGTACCGGGCAGTAGAGGTTATGGCTACACCTTC. It codes for CAWSVPGSRGYGYTF.

The chain links TRBV7-8 to TRBJ1-2; 12 positions agree with TRBD1. CDR3 length: 16 residues. The V gene end was trimmed by 4 bases and the J gene end by 6 bases; junction bases not matched to a gene: 9. The germline V gene has CDR1 SGHVS and CDR2 FQNEAQ. The CDR3 DNA follows: TGTGCCAGCAGCTATGGGACAGGGGGCAGTTCGGATGGCTACACCTTC. Translated: CASSYGTGGSSDGYTF. Complete variable domain (other parts from reference TRBV7-8 and TRBJ1-2): GAGVSQSPRYKVAKRGQDVALRCDPISGHVSLFWYQQALGQGPEFLTYFQNEAQLDKSGLPSDRFFAERPEGSVSTLKIQRTQQEDSAVYLCASSYGTGGSSDGYTFGSGTRLTVV.

The chain links TRBV7-2 to TRBJ1-4; 7 bases map to TRBD1. The CDR3 has 13 residues. Germline V gives CDR1 SGHTA, CDR2 FQGNSA. J was trimmed by 7 bases and V by 2 bases; bases with no gene match: 1. CDR3 DNA: TGTGCCAGCAGCTTATCAGGGGGTGAAAAACTGTTTTTT. Amino acid sequence: CASSLSGGEKLFF.

The table lists this clone with a count of one. The gene calls are TRBV9 and TRBJ1-4; 7 bases map to TRBD1. This CDR3 has 15 residues. Germline V gives CDR1 SGDLS, CDR2 YYNGEE. V shed 7 bases, J shed 3 bases, and the junction held 9 bases outside the gene matches. The CDR3 DNA is TGTGCCAGCGCACAAACAGGGGTCCCTAATGAAAAACTGTTTTTT. This gives the protein CASAQTGVPNEKLFF.

This clone was observed a handful of times. V gene TRBV28 combines with J gene TRBJ1-1; D not resolved. Germline loops: CDR1 MDHEN, CDR2 SYDVKM. The CDR3 consists of 14 residues. The ends were cut back, 7 bases at V and 0 bases at J, with 12 bases in the middle. The chain's CDR3 is CASIENLMNTEAFF. The CDR3 DNA follows: TGTGCCAGCATAGAGAACCTGATGAACACTGAAGCTTTCTTT.

The chain is built from TRBV5-1 and TRBJ1-3; tentatively, D is TRBD1 (6 bases). Germline V CDR1 and CDR2: SGHRS, YFSETQ. This CDR3 has 17 amino acids. Trimming stripped 2 bases from V and 0 bases from J, with 15 bases between. CDR3 sequence reads: CASSFSGTPNSGNTIYF. The CDR3 DNA follows: TGCGCCAGCAGCTTCTCCGGGACACCTAACTCTGGAAACACCATATATTTT.

The chain uses TRBV3-1 (or the pseudogene TRBV3-2) and TRBJ2-7; D perhaps matches TRBD1 (6 bases). This CDR3 is 15 amino acids long. Between the trimmed V and J ends, which lost 0 bases and 6 bases, there was a span of 15 bases. CDR1 and CDR2 (germline): LGHDT, YNNKEL (reference sequence). CDR3 region: CASSQERWGQFEQYF. In nucleotides, the CDR3 is TGTGCCAGCAGCCAAGAAAGGTGGGGGCAGTTCGAGCAGTACTTC.

V gene TRBV28 combines with J gene TRBJ1-1; weak D call: TRBD1 (5 bases). V lost 7 bases and J lost 9, with 15 bases in between. The length of the CDR3 is 12 residues. Germline CDR1 is MDHEN and CDR2 is SYDVKM. DNA of the CDR3: TGTGCCAGCAAGGGGCCGACGGTCCAAGCTTTCTTT. It yields the protein CASKGPTVQAFF.

This chain links TRBV25-1 with TRBJ1-5, with a possible D match to TRBD1 (5 bases). The CDR3 covers 13 residues. Germline-derived CDR1 and CDR2 are MGHDK and SYGVNS. The V end lost 6 bases, the J end lost 4 bases, and 10 bases lay between the germline ends. This CDR3 is CASRGGGNQPQHF. The CDR3 nucleotides read TGTGCCAGCAGGGGGGGTGGTAATCAGCCCCAGCATTTT.

V gene TRBV2 combines with J gene TRBJ1-5; D is undetermined. The CDR3 is 14 residues long. V dropped 6 bases and J dropped 2 bases, with 11 bases sitting between them. Germline V gene lookup returns CDR1 SNHLY and CDR2 FYNNEI. The CDR3 is CASRAYGGNQPQHF. In DNA form, the CDR3 reads TGTGCCAGCAGGGCGTATGGGGGCAATCAGCCCCAGCATTTT.

The chain recombines TRBV6-5 with TRBJ1-2; maybe TRBD1 (5 bases). The CDR3 is made up of 13 amino acids. The germline V gene has CDR1 MNHEY and CDR2 SVGAGI. With 0 bases removed from V and 4 bases from J, the gap between germline ends came to 6 bases. CDR3 sequence: CASSYSGGYGYTF. CDR3 nucleotide sequence: TGTGCCAGCAGTTACTCGGGGGGCTATGGCTACACCTTC.

The J gene is TRBJ2-2, the V gene TRBV5-1; maybe TRBD2 (5 bases). V lost 4 bases and J lost 4, with 14 bases in between. This CDR3 region has 15 residues. Germline V gene data show CDR1 as SGHRS and CDR2 as YFSETQ. CDR3 sequence reads: CASSLADRGTGELFF. CDR3 DNA sequence: TGCGCCAGCAGCCTGGCGGACCGGGGCACCGGGGAGCTGTTTTTT.

The chain links TRBV7-3 to TRBJ2-3, with 10 bases identical to TRBD2. J gave up 5 bases and V 1 base, and 6 bases lay outside the gene matches. Looked up from germline, CDR1 is SGHTA and CDR2 is FQGTGA. The CDR3 is 16 residues long. The CDR3 loop reads CASSLKMASGGDTQYF. The CDR3 bases are TGTGCCAGCAGCTTAAAGATGGCTAGCGGGGGAGATACGCAGTATTTT.

This clone was detected once. The V and J genes are TRBV7-9 and TRBJ2-5, with 10 bases fitting TRBD1. Looked up from germline, CDR1 is SEHNR and CDR2 is FQNEAQ (reference sequence). The CDR3 contains 17 residues. The V and J ends lost 1 base and 4 bases, in that order; junction bases with no gene match: 9. CDR3: CASSLVGQGYEGETQYF. The CDR3 DNA sequence: TGTGCCAGCAGCTTAGTGGGACAGGGGTATGAGGGAGAGACCCAGTACTTC.

The chain is built from TRBV6-6 and TRBJ2-7; 7 bases line up with TRBD1. The CDR3 totals 15 residues. The junction had 9 bases not matched to a gene; V was cut back by 7 bases and J by 0 bases. Germline assignment: CDR1 MNHNY and CDR2 SVGAGI (reference sequence). The CDR3 coding sequence is TGTGCCAGCAATGGACAGGCCAGTGGCTCCTACGAGCAGTACTTC. Its protein is CASNGQASGSYEQYF.

This clone was seen a handful of times. The rearrangement links TRBV10-3 to TRBJ2-1; no reliable D call. Looked up from germline, CDR1 is ENHRY and CDR2 is SYGVKD. Trimming cost V 5 bases and J 10 bases, with 12 bases left between them. This CDR3 spans 12 amino acids. The CDR3 sequence: CAISFAFPEQFF. The CDR3 DNA reads TGTGCCATCAGTTTTGCGTTCCCCGAGCAGTTCTTC.

V is TRBV9 and J is TRBJ1-3; D is undetermined. The length of the CDR3 is 15 residues. The germline V gene has CDR1 SGDLS and CDR2 YYNGEE. Trimming left V 3 bases short and J 0 bases short, with 10 bases between. CDR3 coding DNA: TGTGCCAGCAGCGACGACATATACTCTGGAAACACCATATATTTT. Amino acids: CASSDDIYSGNTIYF.